This T cell receptor beta chain originates from a study of blood T cell repertoires in COVID-19. The wider study: The United States, Italy and Spain were the sources of the acute and convalescent COVID-19 samples.

V was shortened by 5 bases and J by 1 base, with 14 bases between the two germline ends. The CDR3 sequence is 15 residues long. Per the germline V gene, CDR1 is SGHVS and CDR2 is FQNEAQ. This table comes from immunoSEQ multiplex PCR, and its TCRdb copy is limited to in-frame clones, with some not included. The repertoire consists of roughly 140,000 clones, with approximately 80% occurring once and the leading ten covering 5.5% to 7%. This receptor was identified in a human donor in a cohort sampled during active COVID-19. This chain joins TRBV7-8 and TRBJ1-1; the D gene is possibly TRBD1 (5 bases). Sequencing was performed on peripheral blood. CDR3: CASSPQGGANTEAFF. CDR3 DNA sequence: TGTGCCAGCAGCCCCCAGGGCGGAGCGAACACTGAAGCTTTCTTT.